These T cell receptor beta chains were read from a single sample in a study of blood T cell repertoires in COVID-19. This table comes from immunoSEQ multiplex PCR, and its TCRdb copy is limited to in-frame clones, with some not included. The sample shows over 200,000 clones, roughly 85% of them seen only once. What was sequenced was PBMCs or T cells enriched from blood (not recorded which). Source of these receptors: a man aged 30 to 39 who had recovered from COVID-19. CDR3s include the opening cysteine and the closing phenylalanine or tryptophan.

length | J | V | CDR3
14 | TRBJ2-7 | TRBV10-3 | CAIKERDSSYEQYF
14 | TRBJ1-1 | TRBV18 | CASSRSDRNTEAFF
16 | TRBJ1-4 | TRBV19 | CASSRDQGFGDEKLFF
15 | TRBJ2-1 | TRBV10-1 | CASSEERENDNEQFF
14 | TRBJ1-3 | TRBV18 | CASSPQGSGNTIYF
15 | TRBJ2-1 | TRBV7-9 | CASHSGQFPYNEQFF
16 | TRBJ2-1 | TRBV9 | CASSGRSGTGFLEQFF
15 | TRBJ2-1 | TRBV4-2 | CASHSTVAGGIEQFF
16 | TRBJ1-2 | TRBV19 | CASSTPSEGFSYGYTF
14 | TRBJ1-3 | TRBV3-1/TRBV3-2 | CASSQSSSGNTIYF
13 | TRBJ2-5 | TRBV4-1 | CASSQVGVETQYF
18 | TRBJ2-6 | TRBV28 | CASRVPGQGIGGGNVLTF
12 | TRBJ2-7 | TRBV18 | CATGDGAYEQYF
17 | TRBJ2-7 | TRBV27 | CASSLFPSGRHFYEQYF
16 | TRBJ2-1 | TRBV24-1 | CATSDFIAGRSNEQFF
11 | TRBJ1-5 | TRBV12-3/TRBV12-4 | CASSSQGAQHF
13 | TRBJ1-6 | TRBV6-4 | CASWTGRNSPLHF
15 | TRBJ1-4 | TRBV7-8 | CASSSRQGTAEKLFF
15 | TRBJ1-2 | TRBV5-1 | CASSLADRGHNGYTF
15 | TRBJ2-7 | TRBV7-6 | CASRDTTGTGGVMHF
13 | TRBJ2-1 | TRBV5-1 | CASSLALRDEQFF
15 | TRBJ2-1 | TRBV7-9 | CASSLVAGGPYEQFF
13 | TRBJ1-6 | TRBV19 | CASKERRRSPLHF
16 | TRBJ2-3 | TRBV29-1 | CSAAFSSEPGTDTQYF
13 | TRBJ1-4 | TRBV29-1 | CSVIGGAGEKLFF
14 | TRBJ1-2 | TRBV5-1 | CASSLDQGARGYTF
15 | TRBJ2-5 | TRBV5-1 | CASSLAVSGQETQYF
13 | TRBJ1-6 | TRBV29-1 | CSVRRDNNSPLHF
15 | TRBJ1-5 | TRBV19 | CASSIYFNSNQPQHF
17 | TRBJ2-6 | TRBV9 | CASSVAPGVPGANVLTF
15 | TRBJ2-7 | TRBV9 | CASSVGLIGGDEQYF
13 | TRBJ1-5 | TRBV7-9 | CADTRVSNQPQHF
14 | TRBJ1-3 | TRBV7-9 | CASSNTGLRNTIYF
14 | TRBJ2-1 | TRBV5-1 | CASSLTPGGDEQFF
15 | TRBJ2-3 | TRBV7-9 | CASSLRSPRTDTQYF
16 | TRBJ2-2 | TRBV5-1 | CASTFGTSLNTGELFF
14 | TRBJ1-2 | TRBV5-1 | CASSLDVEGGGYTF
15 | TRBJ2-5 | TRBV19 | CATSRASGGVGTQYF
15 | TRBJ2-2 | TRBV7-2 | CASSLGQGSSGELFF
15 | TRBJ1-2 | TRBV24-1 | CATSDPREGYYGYTF
15 | TRBJ1-3 | TRBV7-2 | CASSLVRDSGNTIYF
13 | TRBJ1-5 | TRBV27 | CASSFSRTQPQHF
14 | TRBJ2-3 | TRBV2 | CASRDRVSTDTQYF
18 | TRBJ2-7 | TRBV7-9 | CASSYLTLKRGLAYEQYF
15 | TRBJ2-7 | TRBV2 | CASRLSSGSSYEQYF
16 | TRBJ1-2 | TRBV2 | CASAAYETPRDYGYTF
15 | TRBJ2-1 | TRBV5-1 | CASRDTGGGYNEQFF
15 | TRBJ2-3 | TRBV15 | CATSRRQGFWDTQYF
13 | TRBJ1-2 | TRBV25-1 | CASSDDRGIAYTF
15 | TRBJ2-3 | TRBV7-6 | CASSLALGDGDTQYF